This T cell receptor (beta chain) was recorded in a study of T cells in Graves' hyperthyroidism and ophthalmopathy. Study results and limitations: Most expanded thyroid clonotypes above 0.001 also appeared in blood.

With regard to this clonotype: Its antigen remains unknown.

What was amplified from RNA transcripts were TCR beta CDR3 regions. HTBI primers were employed in a first-round RT-PCR of the TCR CDR3. Each CDR3 protein is one row after TCRdb ran MiXCR on the multiplex PCR reads. The profile shows 300,000 to 450,000 distinct CDR3 sequences, more than 20% of them singletons. The CDR3 sequence is 15 residues long. V was shortened by 0 bases and J by 5 bases, with 12 bases between the two germline ends. Germline CDR1 is LGHDT and CDR2 is YNNKEL (reference sequence). The sequencing sample was made of blood. The chain couples TRBV3-1 to TRBJ2-3, with D perhaps matching TRBD2 (6 bases). The TCR originated in a man aged 50 to 60 with Graves' hyperthyroidism. CDR3 amino acids: CASSQENTEGDTQYF. The CDR3 nucleotides are TGTGCCAGCAGCCAAGAAAACACGGAGGGAGATACGCAGTATTTT.